This TCR beta chain was found in a study of prognosis after radiotherapy for stage I lung cancer. Per the germline V gene, CDR1 is DFQATT and CDR2 is SNEGSKA (reference sequence). Losses at the gene ends were 5 bases for V and 7 bases for J; bases not matched to a gene: 16. CDR3 length: 15 amino acids. The study amplified the TCR beta CDR3 region from genomic DNA. This amplification was carried out by two rounds of multiplex PCR. TRBV and TRBJ genes each had their own specific primers in first-round PCR. One entry per CDR3 protein, called by TCRdb with MiXCR from the multiplex PCR reads. Of more than 30,000 distinct CDR3 sequences in the sample, 42% were seen once.

The material was PBMCs, obtained before or after stereotactic body radiation therapy (not recorded which). The chain carries TRBV20-1 and TRBJ1-2; 7 nucleotides align to TRBD1. The sequence was collected from a donor at least 50 years old with non-small cell lung cancer. The CDR3 sequence: CSARPLRTGDVGYTF. The CDR3, as DNA: TGCAGTGCTCGACCACTGCGTACAGGGGACGTTGGCTACACCTTC.